Sequencing of this T cell receptor (beta chain) was carried out in a study of OX40 agonist ivuxolimab in advanced cancers. Overall study context: Ivuxolimab was administered intravenously to patients at 0.01 to 10 mg/kg every 2 weeks. Two cutaneous melanoma patients and one hepatocellular carcinoma patient, three in all, had partial responses. Among those enrolled, mean age was roughly 62 years (range 23 to 79) and about 79% were male.

The assay was immunoSEQ multiplex PCR, and TCRdb's table has in-frame clones only and misses some. The sample consists of 80,000 to 130,000 clones, approximately 90% of them appearing once. Cycle 7 day 1, cycle 4 day 1, and baseline were the timepoints at which blood was sampled. The CDR3 extends over 16 amino acids. Germline V gene data show CDR1 as SGHRS and CDR2 as YFSETQ. V was cut by 4 bases and J by 1 base, with 15 bases left in between. V usage is TRBV5-1 and J usage is TRBJ2-1, with D perhaps matching TRBD1 (5 bases). The clonotype comes from an adult with an advanced solid tumor such as melanoma, head and neck, liver or kidney cancer. The input for sequencing was CD4+ or CD8+ T cells sorted from blood, taken in a trial of the OX40 agonist ivuxolimab. The CDR3 sequence is CASSGPSTVSYNEQFF. The CDR3 DNA sequence: TGCGCCAGCAGCGGACCGTCGACAGTTTCCTACAATGAGCAGTTCTTC.